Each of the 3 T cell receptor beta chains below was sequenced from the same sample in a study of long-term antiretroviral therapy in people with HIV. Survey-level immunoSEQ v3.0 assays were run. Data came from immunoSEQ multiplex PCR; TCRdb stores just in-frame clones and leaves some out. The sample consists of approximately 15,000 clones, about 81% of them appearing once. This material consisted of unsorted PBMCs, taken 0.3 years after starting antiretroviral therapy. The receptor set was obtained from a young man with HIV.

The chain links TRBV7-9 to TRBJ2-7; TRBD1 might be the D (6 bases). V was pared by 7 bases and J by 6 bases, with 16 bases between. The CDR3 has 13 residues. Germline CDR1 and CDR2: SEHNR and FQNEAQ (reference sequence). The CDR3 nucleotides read TGTGCCAGCACCGTGACAGGCTCGCCCGAGCAGTACTTC. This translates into CASTVTGSPEQYF.

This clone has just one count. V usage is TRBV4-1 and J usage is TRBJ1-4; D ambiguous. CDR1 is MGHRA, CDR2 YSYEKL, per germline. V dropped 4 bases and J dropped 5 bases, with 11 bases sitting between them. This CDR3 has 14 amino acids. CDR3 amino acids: CASSPGGRNEKLFF. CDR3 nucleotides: TGCGCCAGCAGCCCGGGAGGTAGGAATGAAAAACTGTTTTTT.

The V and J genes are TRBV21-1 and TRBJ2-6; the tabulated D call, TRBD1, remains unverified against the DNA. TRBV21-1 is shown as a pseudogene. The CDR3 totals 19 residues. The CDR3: CASSSLLGQGLSGANVLTF. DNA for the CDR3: TGTGCCAGCAGCTCCCTCCTTGGACAGGGGCTCTCTGGGGCCAACGTCCTGACTTTC.